This paragraph covers one T cell receptor beta chain sequence. Its target is unknown. The authors amplified TCR beta CDR3 regions, and they did so from RNA transcripts for repertoire sequencing. The library came from an HTBI-primed first-round RT-PCR and a second-round multiplex PCR. From the multiplex PCR reads, TCRdb called clonotypes with MiXCR, one entry per CDR3 protein. Among 200,000 to 300,000 distinct CDR3 sequences listed, roughly 50% were seen once. The V gene end was trimmed by 6 bases and the J gene end by 2 bases; junction bases not matched to a gene: 8. Per the germline V gene, CDR1 is DFQATT and CDR2 is SNEGSKA (reference sequence). The CDR3 loop spans 14 amino acids. The data derive from a study of Graves' ophthalmopathy and Graves' hyperthyroidism. Study information: Pretreatment peripheral blood was obtained at initial diagnosis.

The study's findings and limits: The 13-signature model separated ophthalmopathy from stable hyperthyroidism at approximately 91% sensitivity and roughly 80% specificity.

If patients had other autoimmune diseases, uncontrolled infections, pregnancy or lactation, they were excluded. PBMCs stemmed from roughly 9.7 ml of fresh peripheral blood. The sequencing sample was made of peripheral blood. The source is an adult man with Graves' ophthalmopathy. V and J are TRBV20-1 and TRBJ1-2; 8 nucleotides align to TRBD1. The CDR3 region has the DNA TGCAGTGCCACCACCTGGGACAGGAACTATGGCTACACCTTC. It encodes CSATTWDRNYGYTF.